Here is one TCR beta chain with its context. Its target is not known. Trimming took 5 bases from V and 2 from J, leaving 12 bases between them. The CDR3 runs 14 residues. Germline-derived CDR1 and CDR2 are SGHAT and FQNNGV. This sample is drawn from a study of shared clonotypes between healthy human individuals. About the study: Participating donors consisted of a couple of women and three men aged 18 to 49. General study findings and limits: The small donor group covered limited genetic and exposure diversity.

Spread over ten immunoSEQ deep assay plates, unsorted PBMC DNA underwent sequencing. Data came from immunoSEQ multiplex PCR; TCRdb stores just in-frame clones and leaves some out. The sample has hundreds of thousands of clones, more than 75% seen once. The specimen sequenced was PBMCs. The V and J genes are TRBV11-2 and TRBJ2-5, with TRBD2 as a possible D gene (6 bases). This receptor was taken from a woman between 40 and 50 years old in good health. Some clones in this sample may be carry-over from other donors' samples. The CDR3, as DNA: TGTGCCAGCAGCCGCCGGGACTCTCAAGAGACCCAGTACTTC. Translated: CASSRRDSQETQYF.